This entry lists 30 T cell receptor beta chains sequenced from one sample in a study of shared clonotypes between healthy human individuals. The repertoire was sequenced with immunoSEQ multiplex PCR; TCRdb's copy has only in-frame clones and lacks some. Here the sample spans some 1.4 million clones, over 95% being singletons. Sequencing input: naive CD4+ T cells sorted from blood. Subset described: CD45RA+ positively selected. These receptors were obtained from a man younger than 45 in good health.

The DNA of the CDR3 is TGTGCCAGCAGCTCACAGGGAGGGCCCCAGCATTTT. Translation: CASSSQGGPQHF. The chain recombines TRBV13 with TRBJ1-5, with a weak D call TRBD1 (6 bases). Between the trimmed V and J ends, which lost 4 bases and 9 bases, there was a span of 10 bases. The CDR3 runs 12 residues. Germline V CDR1 and CDR2: PRHDT, FYEKMQ (reference sequence).

The chain couples TRBV18 to TRBJ1-5, with D unclear. The CDR3 spans 13 residues. Germline V lookup: CDR1 KGHSH, CDR2 LQKENI. The germline V and J ends were trimmed by 6 bases and 6 bases, with 12 bases remaining between them. CDR3 protein: CASSEGLGQPQHF. DNA for the CDR3: TGTGCCAGCTCGGAAGGACTTGGTCAGCCCCAGCATTTT.

The rearrangement joins TRBV4-1 to TRBJ1-4, with 7 bases fitting TRBD1. Germline trimming cut 5 bases from V and 8 bases from J; bases unmatched to any gene: 11. CDR3 length: 15 residues. Per germline, CDR1 MGHRA and CDR2 YSYEKL. This CDR3 reads CASSFAQTGWEKLFF. CDR3 coding DNA: TGCGCCAGCAGCTTCGCCCAGACAGGGTGGGAAAAACTGTTTTTT.

The chain recombines TRBV28 with TRBJ1-4; 7 positions match TRBD1. Looked up from germline, CDR1 is MDHEN and CDR2 is SYDVKM. With 3 bases clipped from V and 8 bases from J, the junction kept 9 bases outside the gene matches. CDR3 length equals 15 residues. The CDR3 region is CASSLRPGQWEKLFF. The CDR3 region has the DNA TGTGCCAGCAGTTTGCGTCCGGGACAGTGGGAAAAACTGTTTTTT.

This rearrangement joins TRBV7-9 to TRBJ2-7; 7 positions match TRBD1. CDR1 is SEHNR, CDR2 FQNEAQ, per germline (reference sequence). The CDR3 sequence is 15 residues long. The ends lost 5 bases at V and 2 bases at J; junction bases unmatched: 9. CDR3 sequence: CASSSRQGKAYEQYF. CDR3 coding DNA: TGTGCCAGCAGCAGCAGACAGGGTAAGGCCTACGAGCAGTACTTC. The whole variable domain, filled in from reference TRBV7-9 and TRBJ2-7, reads DTGVSQNPRHKITKRGQNVTFRCDPISEHNRLYWYRQTLGQGPEFLTYFQNEAQLEKSRLLSDRFSAERPKGSFSTLEIQRTEQGDSAMYLCASSSRQGKAYEQYFGPGTRLTVT.

The CDR3 nucleotides read TGTGCCAGCAGCTTAGCCGTAGCGGGAGGCACAGATACGCAGTATTTT. It yields the protein CASSLAVAGGTDTQYF. This chain joins TRBV7-6 and TRBJ2-3, with 9 bases matching TRBD2. V dropped 0 bases and J dropped 1; count of bases not matched to a gene: 2. The CDR3 runs 16 residues. Germline CDR1 reads SGHVS; CDR2 reads FNYEAQ.

This clone appeared a single time. The CDR3 reads CASSPLADSYEQYF. The CDR3 nucleotides are TGTGCCAGCAGTCCTCTAGCGGACTCCTACGAGCAGTACTTC. The J gene is TRBJ2-7, the V gene TRBV2, with TRBD2 matching 7 bases. Germline V gene sequence: CDR1 SNHLY, CDR2 FYNNEI. The CDR3 is 14 residues long. The J segment lost 0 bases and the V segment lost 5 bases, leaving 4 bases of the junction unmatched.

The chain combines TRBV27 with TRBJ1-5, with 7 positions matching TRBD1. CDR3 length: 15 residues. Germline V gene sequence: CDR1 MNHEY, CDR2 SMNVEV (reference sequence). Unmatched junction bases numbered 4, after V lost 3 bases and J lost 2 bases. Here the CDR3 reads CASSFDREGNQPQHF. Written as DNA, the CDR3 is TGTGCCAGCAGTTTCGACAGGGAGGGCAATCAGCCCCAGCATTTT.

This clone has a handful of counts. This CDR3 is CASSQEAYEQYF. The CDR3 DNA sequence: TGTGCCAGCAGCCAAGAAGCCTACGAGCAGTACTTC. V and J are TRBV4-2 and TRBJ2-7; D is undetermined. Trimming removed 0 bases from V and 2 bases from J, with 2 bases in between. CDR3 length: 12 amino acids. Germline V CDR1 and CDR2: LGHNA, YNFKEQ.

This clone occurred once. This chain uses TRBV18 with TRBJ2-5; no clear D gene. Germline CDR1 reads KGHSH; CDR2 reads LQKENI. Trimming shortened V by 0 bases and J by 5 bases, and 7 bases separated the two germline ends. This CDR3 spans 13 amino acids. CDR3 in amino acids: CASSPPAIETQYF. CDR3 DNA sequence: TGTGCCAGCTCACCACCGGCCATTGAGACCCAGTACTTC.

CDR3 amino acids: CASSESPGRTTDTQYF. Here the CDR3 DNA reads TGTGCCAGCAGTGAAAGCCCGGGACGGACCACAGATACGCAGTATTTT. J is TRBJ2-3 and V is TRBV25-1, with D possibly being TRBD1 or TRBD2 (5 bases each). The V gene's germline CDR1 is MGHDK and CDR2 SYGVNS. V was cut by 2 bases and J by 2 bases, with 14 bases left in between. The CDR3 is 16 residues long. The full variable domain, rest sourced from reference TRBV25-1 and TRBJ2-3, is EADIYQTPRYLVIGTGKKITLECSQTMGHDKMYWYQQDPGMELHLIHYSYGVNSTEKGDLSSESTVSRIRTEHFPLTLESARPSHTSQYLCASSESPGRTTDTQYFGPGTRLTVL.

This chain links TRBV29-1 with TRBJ1-1; unclear D gene. Germline V gene data show CDR1 as SQVTM and CDR2 as ANQGSEA. Trimming shortened V by 5 bases and J by 5 bases, and 9 bases separated the two germline ends. The CDR3 runs 11 residues. Written as DNA, the CDR3 is TGCAGCGTTACCCGGGAGACTGAAGCTTTCTTT. Encoded protein: CSVTRETEAFF.

The CDR3 region is CASSPLVPGGRAEAFF. CDR3 in DNA: TGTGCCAGCAGCCCTTTAGTCCCGGGGGGGCGGGCTGAAGCTTTCTTT. This chain uses TRBV14 with TRBJ1-1; D may be TRBD1 (6 bases). Germline V gene lookup returns CDR1 SGHDN and CDR2 FVKESK. This CDR3 region has 16 residues. Trimming pared 4 bases from V and 6 bases from J, leaving 21 bases between.

The V and J genes are TRBV19 and TRBJ2-2; D remains unclear. Between the trimmed V and J ends, which lost 6 bases and 4 bases, there was a span of 9 bases. Germline assignment: CDR1 LNHDA and CDR2 SQIVND (reference sequence). The CDR3 is 13 amino acids. The CDR3 DNA reads TGTGCCAGTAGACAACAGATCACCGGGGAGCTGTTTTTT. Translating it yields CASRQQITGELFF.

This clone was detected only once. V is TRBV7-9 and J is TRBJ2-1; 10 bases map to TRBD2. V dropped 2 bases and J dropped 13; count of bases not matched to a gene: 2. CDR3 length equals 12 residues. Looked up from germline, CDR1 is SEHNR and CDR2 is FQNEAQ (reference sequence). CDR3 in amino acids: CASSLLAGDQFF. The CDR3, as DNA: TGTGCCAGCAGCTTACTAGCGGGAGACCAGTTCTTC.

V and J are TRBV6-5 and TRBJ1-1, with D perhaps matching TRBD1 (5 bases). CDR3 length: 14 residues. V was clipped by 2 bases and J by 3 bases, with 10 bases between them. The germline CDR1 and CDR2 sequences are MNHEY and SVGAGI. The CDR3 nucleotides read TGTGCCAGCAGTTACAAAGGGGCGGACACTGAAGCTTTCTTT. As protein: CASSYKGADTEAFF.

This clone was counted a single time. The sample carries other DNA sequences with the same CDR3. The V call is TRBV28, the J call TRBJ1-5, with 7 bases lining up with TRBD1. The CDR3 covers 14 residues. V shed 3 bases and J 2 bases; nucleotides not matched to a gene: 1. CDR1 and CDR2 from the germline V gene are MDHEN and SYDVKM. The CDR3, as DNA: TGTGCCAGCAGTTTGCAGGGGGGCAATCAGCCCCAGCATTTT. Protein: CASSLQGGNQPQHF.

The CDR3 DNA reads TGTGCCAGCAGAGAGGTTCCTCCTATCGGGGAGCTGTTTTTT. Translating gives CASREVPPIGELFF. The rearrangement joins TRBV2 to TRBJ2-2; D gene uncertain. CDR1 and CDR2 from the germline V gene are SNHLY and FYNNEI. This CDR3 is 14 amino acids long. The V end was cut by 6 bases, the J end by 7 bases, with 15 bases between.

On this clone itself: Within the sample, other DNA sequences also encode this same CDR3. The V and J genes are TRBV6-6 and TRBJ2-7, with D perhaps matching TRBD1 (5 bases). This CDR3 is 15 amino acids long. Looked up from germline, CDR1 is MNHNY and CDR2 is SVGAGI (reference sequence). The V end was cut by 3 bases, the J end by 0 bases, with 12 bases between. CDR3 sequence reads: CASSYSKTASYEQYF. CDR3 nucleotide sequence: TGTGCCAGCAGTTATTCTAAGACAGCCTCCTACGAGCAGTACTTC.

The chain joins TRBV6-6 to TRBJ2-7; unclear D gene. The CDR3 runs 13 residues. Germline CDR1 reads MNHNY; CDR2 reads SVGAGI (reference sequence). V gave up 1 base and J gave up 7 bases, with 11 bases separating them. The CDR3 region has the DNA TGTGCCAGCAGTTACTTCGCCCTTAGGGAGCAGTACTTC. Protein product: CASSYFALREQYF.

The chain uses TRBV7-9 and TRBJ1-4; D call uncertain. The CDR3 loop spans 13 amino acids. The V gene's germline CDR1 is SEHNR and CDR2 FQNEAQ (reference sequence). The germline V and J ends were trimmed by 7 bases and 7 bases, with 13 bases remaining between them. CDR3 residues: CASMVGSVEKLFF. CDR3 nucleotides: TGTGCCAGCATGGTAGGGTCTGTTGAAAAACTGTTTTTT.

The chain combines TRBV10-3 with TRBJ2-3; the D call may be TRBD1 or TRBD2 (5 bases each). Germline CDR1 is ENHRY and CDR2 is SYGVKD. The germline V and J ends were trimmed by 6 bases and 6 bases, with 10 bases remaining between them. This CDR3 is built from 12 residues. The CDR3 sequence: CAIRFEGDTQYF. For the CDR3, the DNA is TGTGCCATCAGGTTCGAGGGGGATACGCAGTATTTT.

The gene calls are TRBV18 and TRBJ1-2; D unresolved. Germline assignment: CDR1 KGHSH and CDR2 LQKENI. Trimming left V 1 base short and J 2 bases short, with 5 bases between. The CDR3 covers 13 residues. The CDR3 nucleotides read TGTGCCAGCTCACCACAGGCAAACTATGGCTACACCTTC. As protein: CASSPQANYGYTF.

The chain employs TRBV19 and TRBJ1-4; D gene unclear. The CDR3 extends over 13 amino acids. Trimming left V 4 bases short and J 5 bases short, with 8 bases between. Germline lookup yields CDR1 LNHDA and CDR2 SQIVND (reference sequence). In DNA form, the CDR3 reads TGTGCCAGTAGTACCGGTACCAATGAAAAACTGTTTTTT. Its protein is CASSTGTNEKLFF.

The rearrangement joins TRBV5-4 to TRBJ2-1; 13 bases are shared with TRBD2. The CDR3 spans 15 residues. V trimming: 4 bases; J trimming: 9 bases; junction bases outside the gene matches: 7. The germline V gene encodes CDR1 SGHNT and CDR2 YYREEE (reference sequence). The CDR3 spells CASSTWTSGSSEQFF. For the CDR3, the DNA is TGTGCCAGCAGCACCTGGACTAGCGGGAGTTCTGAGCAGTTCTTC.

V is TRBV6-1 and J is TRBJ2-1, with 10 bases identical to TRBD2. From germline, CDR1 is MNHNS and CDR2 SASEGT. The CDR3 covers 16 residues. V dropped 1 base and J dropped 4; count of bases not matched to a gene: 4. CDR3 protein: CASSEEEAGGYNEQFF. For the CDR3, the DNA is TGTGCCAGCAGTGAAGAGGAAGCGGGAGGGTACAATGAGCAGTTCTTC.

The chain carries TRBV5-8 and TRBJ2-3, with 7 bases aligning to TRBD1. The CDR3 has 17 amino acids. After removal of 4 bases from V and 2 bases from J, the junction contained 13 bases not matched to a gene. Germline CDR1 reads SGHTS; CDR2 reads YDEGEE. The CDR3 sequence is CASSRNRGGDNTDTQYF. CDR3 sequence (DNA): TGTGCCAGCAGCCGCAACAGGGGCGGAGATAACACAGATACGCAGTATTTT.

The chain has TRBV7-9 and TRBJ1-4; D may be TRBD1 (5 bases). Germline V gene lookup returns CDR1 SEHNR and CDR2 FQNEAQ (reference sequence). The CDR3 has 15 amino acids. The V gene lost 1 base and the J gene lost 0 bases, with 6 bases spanning the gap. The DNA of the CDR3 is TGTGCCAGCAGCTTAGAAGGGGCAACTAATGAAAAACTGTTTTTT. It specifies CASSLEGATNEKLFF. Variable domain in full (rest from reference TRBV7-9 and TRBJ1-4): DTGVSQNPRHKITKRGQNVTFRCDPISEHNRLYWYRQTLGQGPEFLTYFQNEAQLEKSRLLSDRFSAERPKGSFSTLEIQRTEQGDSAMYLCASSLEGATNEKLFFGSGTQLSVL.

This clone was recorded only once. The rearrangement uses TRBV5-1 and TRBJ2-1; TRBD2 is a possible D gene (5 bases). The length of the CDR3 is 13 residues. V was shortened by 3 bases and J by 9 bases, with 13 bases between the two germline ends. Germline V CDR1 and CDR2: SGHRS, YFSETQ. CDR3 sequence (DNA): TGCGCCAGCAGCTGGGATGTACGGGGTGAGCAGTTCTTC. Encoded protein: CASSWDVRGEQFF.

Concerning this clone itself: One end of the junction varies from germline; a read error may be responsible. The J gene is TRBJ1-1, the V gene TRBV19; D is unresolved. The CDR3 is made up of 13 amino acids. The germline V gene has CDR1 LNHDA and CDR2 SQIVND (reference sequence). In DNA, the CDR3 is TGTGCCAGTAGCTACCTGGGGAACACTGAAGCTTTTTTT. The encoded protein is CASSYLGNTEAFF.